Each of the 32 T cell receptor beta chains below was sequenced from the same sample in a study of vaccination and CD4 T cells after COVID-19. Scientists ran DNA taken from cultured CD4+ T cells through the Oncomine TCR Beta short-read assay for sequencing. It was from cultured CD4+ T cells that genomic DNA was extracted. MiXCR was run by TCRdb on the PCR reads, yielding one entry per CDR3 protein. The sample holds under 8,500 distinct CDR3 sequences, about 30% seen once. Treatment specified: roughly nine-day PBMC culture with coronavirus spike peptide pools or control peptides (ViraFEST assay). Collection of the unexposed donor's CD4+ T cells took place before the COVID-19 pandemic (2011-2018). These TCRs' antigens remain unknown. What was sequenced was CD4+ T cells from blood, cultured in vitro. These receptors all stem from a human donor in good health.

The J gene is TRBJ2-5, the V gene TRBV5-6, with D hard to call. Germline V gene lookup returns CDR1 SGHDT and CDR2 YYEEEE. With 0 bases removed from V and 4 bases from J, the gap between germline ends came to 10 bases. The CDR3 is 14 residues long. This chain's CDR3 is CASSLVLGIETQYF. The CDR3 coding sequence is TGTGCCAGCAGCTTGGTGCTGGGTATAGAGACCCAGTACTTC.

The chain links TRBV7-9 to TRBJ1-4; TRBD1 matches 9 bases. This CDR3 is 16 amino acids long. The germline V gene encodes CDR1 SEHNR and CDR2 FQNEAQ (reference sequence). V shed 1 base and J 5 bases; nucleotides not matched to a gene: 5. The CDR3 nucleotides read TGTGCCAGCAGCTTAGGGGGGACAGGGTTGAATGAAAAACTGTTTTTT. This encodes CASSLGGTGLNEKLFF.

The rearrangement joins TRBV24-1 to TRBJ2-1; unclear D gene. The CDR3 runs to 15 residues. Germline V CDR1 and CDR2: KGHDR, SFDVKD. Trimming removed 4 bases from V and 4 bases from J, with 13 bases in between. The CDR3 coding sequence is TGTGCCACCAGTGACCATCTGAGGTCGTACAATGAGCAGTTCTTC. As protein: CATSDHLRSYNEQFF.

The chain joins TRBV5-1 to TRBJ1-1, with D uncertain. Germline V gene data show CDR1 as SGHRS and CDR2 as YFSETQ. CDR3 length: 15 residues. The V end lost 4 bases, the J end lost 5 bases, and 18 bases lay between the germline ends. The CDR3 DNA follows: TGCGCCAGCAGCCCAGCCACCGGGGTGGGTACTGAAGCTTTCTTT. Translated, it gives CASSPATGVGTEAFF.

The rearrangement uses TRBV5-4 and TRBJ2-2; 7 positions match TRBD2. With V trimmed by 4 bases and J by 4 bases, 7 bases remained unmatched. Germline CDR1 is SGHNT and CDR2 is YYREEE (reference sequence). The CDR3 has 15 amino acids. This CDR3 reads CASSGGGPLTGELFF. The DNA of the CDR3 is TGTGCCAGCAGCGGGGGGGGTCCCCTCACCGGGGAGCTGTTTTTT.

This clonotype was seen a few times. The V call is TRBV20-1, the J call TRBJ1-6; a possible D gene is TRBD1 (5 bases). Trimming removed 7 bases at V and 4 bases at J, with 14 bases between. CDR3 length equals 14 residues. The germline V gene encodes CDR1 DFQATT and CDR2 SNEGSKA (reference sequence). The CDR3 DNA is TGCAGTGGGCGCCGGGACGGGTATAATTCACCCCTCCACTTT. As protein: CSGRRDGYNSPLHF.

This chain uses TRBV6-2 or TRBV6-3 with TRBJ1-5; D gene unclear. The CDR3 totals 16 residues. With 6 bases removed from V and 2 bases from J, the gap between germline ends came to 17 bases. In germline, CDR1 is MNHEY, CDR2 SVGEGT. The DNA for the CDR3 is TGTGCCAGCAGACCCTCGGGCGATGGGGGCAATCAGCCCCAGCATTTT. Translation gives CASRPSGDGGNQPQHF.

The rearrangement uses TRBV28 and TRBJ2-5; 7 bases line up with TRBD1. Germline lookup yields CDR1 MDHEN and CDR2 SYDVKM. CDR3 length: 15 residues. V was clipped by 8 bases and J by 1 base; unmatched bases: 10. As DNA, the CDR3 is TGTGCCAGCGGAAGGGGGCAACCCGGCCAAGAGACCCAGTACTTC. Protein sequence: CASGRGQPGQETQYF.

V is TRBV20-1 and J is TRBJ2-7; 9 nucleotides line up with TRBD2. The CDR3 has 13 amino acids. CDR1 DFQATT and CDR2 SNEGSKA come from the germline V gene (reference sequence). The CDR3 sequence is CILAGAPPGEQYF. The CDR3 bases are TGCATTTTAGCGGGAGCTCCCCCGGGCGAGCAGTACTTC.

By share of the sample, this clonotype is medium-sized. The CDR3 loop reads CASSRLAGEQETQYF. In nucleotides, the CDR3 is TGTGCCAGCAGTCGACTAGCGGGAGAGCAAGAGACCCAGTACTTC. The chain couples TRBV6-4 to TRBJ2-5; the match to TRBD2 covers 12 bases. CDR1 and CDR2 (germline): MRHNA, SNTAGT. The V gene end was trimmed by 5 bases and the J gene end by 2 bases; junction bases not matched to a gene: 3. This CDR3 spans 15 amino acids.

CDR3 sequence: CSAGGWELQETQYF. The CDR3 bases are TGCAGTGCTGGGGGATGGGAGCTTCAAGAGACCCAGTACTTC. V is TRBV20-1 and J is TRBJ2-5; tentatively, D is TRBD1 or TRBD2 (5 bases each). V lost 5 bases and J lost 2, with 15 bases in between. CDR1 DFQATT and CDR2 SNEGSKA come from the germline V gene (reference sequence). The CDR3 consists of 14 residues.

This clonotype has a handful of counts. The rearrangement links TRBV12-3 or TRBV12-4 to TRBJ1-1; 12 nucleotides agree with TRBD1. Trimming cost V 5 bases and J 10 bases; bases outside gene matches: 8. CDR3 length: 14 amino acids. The CDR3 DNA sequence: TGTGCCAGCAGTCCCTGGGGACAGGGGGCAGGAGCTTTCTTT. Its protein product is CASSPWGQGAGAFF.

This clonotype was recorded a few times. The chain combines TRBV27 with TRBJ1-1; D gene uncertain. The length of the CDR3 is 14 residues. The ends were cut back, 5 bases at V and 7 bases at J, with 17 bases in the middle. In germline, CDR1 is MNHEY, CDR2 SMNVEV (reference sequence). The DNA for the CDR3 is TGTGCCAGCAGTCCCAAGGGCAACGTCGGTGAAGCTTTCTTT. Translation: CASSPKGNVGEAFF.

This clonotype was seen more than once but under ten times. The chain recombines TRBV20-1 with TRBJ1-2, with no clear D. Germline V gene data show CDR1 as DFQATT and CDR2 as SNEGSKA (reference sequence). This CDR3 is 11 amino acids long. Trimming cost V 5 bases and J 8 bases, with 12 bases left between them. The DNA for the CDR3 is TGCAGTGCTGGGAGTAATGGCGGCTACACCTTC. This encodes CSAGSNGGYTF.

The chain carries TRBV19 and TRBJ1-2; TRBD1 agrees at 8 bases. The germline CDR1 and CDR2 sequences are LNHDA and SQIVND (reference sequence). CDR3 length: 13 amino acids. The trim removed 4 bases at V and 6 bases at J, leaving 4 bases unmatched. CDR3 nucleotide sequence: TGTGCCAGTAGTAAAGGACAGGGCCATGGCTACACCTTC. Residues: CASSKGQGHGYTF. Supplemented by reference TRBV19 and TRBJ1-2, the full variable domain reads DGGITQSPKYLFRKEGQNVTLSCEQNLNHDAMYWYRQDPGQGLRLIYYSQIVNDFQKGDIAEGYSVSREKKESFPLTVTSAQKNPTAFYLCASSKGQGHGYTFGSGTRLTVV.

This clonotype has only a few counts. The rearrangement uses TRBV27 and TRBJ1-1, with D perhaps TRBD1 (5 bases). V lost 6 bases to trimming and J lost 0 bases, with 11 bases between them. The germline CDR1 and CDR2 sequences are MNHEY and SMNVEV (reference sequence). The CDR3 length is 14 residues. CDR3 sequence: CASRDRGMNTEAFF. DNA of the CDR3: TGTGCCAGCAGGGATAGGGGCATGAACACTGAAGCTTTCTTT.

This chain connects TRBV19 to TRBJ2-7; D remains ambiguous. Germline-derived CDR1 and CDR2 are LNHDA and SQIVND (reference sequence). The V end lost 1 base, the J end lost 6 bases, and 7 bases lay between the germline ends. The CDR3 has 12 amino acids. For the CDR3, the DNA is TGTGCCAGTAGTATAGGTCCAGCCGAGCAGTACTTC. Translation: CASSIGPAEQYF. The whole variable domain, filled in from reference TRBV19 and TRBJ2-7, reads DGGITQSPKYLFRKEGQNVTLSCEQNLNHDAMYWYRQDPGQGLRLIYYSQIVNDFQKGDIAEGYSVSREKKESFPLTVTSAQKNPTAFYLCASSIGPAEQYFGPGTRLTVT.

By share of the sample, this clonotype is large. The J gene is TRBJ1-1, the V gene TRBV27; TRBD1 is a possible D gene (5 bases). The CDR3 runs to 12 residues. The V and J ends lost 6 bases and 6 bases respectively, with 11 bases between them. Germline-derived CDR1 and CDR2 are MNHEY and SMNVEV (reference sequence). DNA of the CDR3: TGTGCCAGCAGGGGGACGGCCCCTGAAGCTTTCTTT. Translating gives CASRGTAPEAFF.

The rearrangement uses TRBV7-2 and TRBJ2-4, with D perhaps matching TRBD1 (5 bases). Trimming removed 6 bases at V and 5 bases at J, with 11 bases between. CDR1 and CDR2 from the germline V gene are SGHTA and FQGNSA. This CDR3 contains 13 residues. The chain's CDR3 is CASRAGLENIQYF. In nucleotides, the CDR3 is TGTGCCAGCAGGGCAGGGCTGGAAAACATTCAGTACTTC. The variable domain in full, with the rest retrieved from reference TRBV7-2 and TRBJ2-4, is GAGVSQSPSNKVTEKGKDVELRCDPISGHTALYWYRQSLGQGLEFLIYFQGNSAPDKSGLPSDRFSAERTGGSVSTLTIQRTQQEDSAVYLCASRAGLENIQYFGAGTRLSVL.

The sample holds a few counts of this clonotype. This chain links TRBV19 with TRBJ1-1; a weak D match, TRBD1 (5 bases). Germline-derived CDR1 and CDR2 are LNHDA and SQIVND (reference sequence). The CDR3 runs 13 residues. Trimming removed 8 bases at V and 5 bases at J, with 15 bases between. CDR3 DNA: TGTGCCAGTGGGCAAGGGGTTCAGACTGAAGCTTTCTTT. Residues: CASGQGVQTEAFF.

This clonotype counts as medium-sized (0.01 to 0.1%). J is TRBJ2-2 and V is TRBV7-2; D call uncertain. V was pared by 1 base and J by 4 bases, with 7 bases between. Germline CDR1 is SGHTA and CDR2 is FQGNSA. The CDR3 loop spans 14 amino acids. The CDR3 nucleotides read TGTGCCAGCAGCTTAGGGCGGCCCACCGGGGAGCTGTTTTTT. Encoded protein: CASSLGRPTGELFF.

The table lists this clonotype with a few counts. This rearrangement joins TRBV20-1 to TRBJ2-7; D is perhaps TRBD2 (6 bases). The V end lost 7 bases, the J end lost 0 bases, and 16 bases lay between the germline ends. This CDR3 is built from 14 residues. Germline values: CDR1 DFQATT, CDR2 SNEGSKA (reference sequence). The CDR3, as DNA: TGCAGTGTCAGGCTCGGGGGAGCCTCCTACGAGCAGTACTTC. Residues: CSVRLGGASYEQYF.

The chain couples TRBV6-4 to TRBJ2-5; 8 nucleotides agree with TRBD1. The CDR3 sequence is 15 residues long. V lost 3 bases and J lost 4; bases outside the gene matches: 7. Germline V gene sequence: CDR1 MRHNA, CDR2 SNTAGT. CDR3 protein: CASSEVAGGGETQYF. CDR3 DNA sequence: TGTGCCAGCAGTGAGGTTGCAGGGGGCGGAGAGACCCAGTACTTC.

This clonotype appeared a few times. CDR3 nucleotide sequence: TGTGCCAGCAGTCTAGCCCCACAGGGGTTTGGTCAGCCCCAGCATTTT. The encoded protein is CASSLAPQGFGQPQHF. The chain is built from TRBV7-2 and TRBJ1-5; 7 bases line up with TRBD1. CDR3 length equals 16 residues. The V and J ends lost 6 bases and 6 bases, in that order; junction bases with no gene match: 14. Germline V gene sequence: CDR1 SGHTA, CDR2 FQGNSA.

V and J are TRBV6-5 and TRBJ2-3; D may be TRBD1 or TRBD2 (6 bases each). CDR3 length: 18 residues. Germline V gene sequence: CDR1 MNHEY, CDR2 SVGAGI. The ends were cut back, 0 bases at V and 1 base at J, with 17 bases in the middle. CDR3 nucleotides: TGTGCCAGCAGTTACTCGATAGGGGGGCTTATAGGCACAGATACGCAGTATTTT. It is translated as CASSYSIGGLIGTDTQYF.

This clonotype was detected a few times. The rearrangement links TRBV6-2 or TRBV6-3 to TRBJ1-1; a possible D gene is TRBD1 (5 bases). Trimming took 6 bases from V and 7 from J, leaving 18 bases between them. Germline V gene lookup returns CDR1 MNHEY and CDR2 SVGEGT. The CDR3 length is 14 residues. CDR3 sequence reads: CASSPGRPEVEAFF. CDR3 sequence (DNA): TGTGCCAGCAGCCCGGGGCGACCAGAGGTTGAAGCTTTCTTT.

The V call is TRBV7-2, the J call TRBJ2-1, with D tentatively TRBD2 (5 bases). Germline-derived CDR1 and CDR2 are SGHTA and FQGNSA. The CDR3 covers 13 residues. The chain's CDR3 is CAHTRGAYNEQFF. The CDR3 region has the DNA TGTGCACATACTCGGGGTGCCTACAATGAGCAGTTCTTC.

The V and J genes are TRBV27 and TRBJ2-7; 7 bases match TRBD2. Germline CDR1 and CDR2: MNHEY and SMNVEV (reference sequence). The V segment lost 2 bases and the J segment 4 bases; nucleotides outside the gene matches: 5. The CDR3 runs 14 residues. The CDR3 here is CASSLVGGSYEQYF. Here the CDR3 DNA reads TGTGCCAGCAGTTTAGTAGGCGGGAGTTACGAGCAGTACTTC.

This clonotype has just a few counts. This chain connects TRBV11-3 to TRBJ2-5, with D perhaps matching TRBD2 (5 bases). The CDR3 has 13 amino acids. The V gene's germline CDR1 is SGHNT and CDR2 YENEEA. V lost 5 bases and J lost 2, with 9 bases in between. The CDR3 region has the DNA TGTGCCAGCAGCCCCGGGGAGCAAGAGACCCAGTACTTC. Translated, it gives CASSPGEQETQYF. The full variable domain, completed using reference TRBV11-3 and TRBJ2-5, is EAGVVQSPRYKIIEKKQPVAFWCNPISGHNTLYWYLQNLGQGPELLIRYENEEAVDDSQLPKDRFSAERLKGVDSTLKIQPAELGDSAVYLCASSPGEQETQYFGPGTRLLVL.

The J gene is TRBJ2-5, the V gene TRBV12-3 or TRBV12-4, with 9 bases fitting TRBD1. The length of the CDR3 is 14 residues. The trim removed 6 bases at V and 1 base at J, leaving 3 bases unmatched. For the CDR3, the DNA is TGTGCCAGCAGCGGGACAGGGAGCCAAGAGACCCAGTACTTC. Amino acid sequence: CASSGTGSQETQYF.

A few counts support this clonotype. The rearrangement joins TRBV6-4 to TRBJ2-1, with D perhaps TRBD2 (5 bases). The CDR3 totals 14 residues. Germline V gives CDR1 MRHNA, CDR2 SNTAGT. V lost 3 bases to trimming and J lost 8 bases, with 14 bases between them. Written as DNA, the CDR3 is TGTGCCAGCAGTGAGGGAGACCCCGGGGATGAGCAGTTCTTC. Protein product: CASSEGDPGDEQFF.

The chain links TRBV20-1 to TRBJ2-7, with D possibly matching TRBD1 (6 bases). Germline V lookup: CDR1 DFQATT, CDR2 SNEGSKA (reference sequence). V was pared by 3 bases and J by 2 bases, with 14 bases between. This CDR3 has 14 residues. CDR3 in amino acids: CSASPRDKTYEQYF. CDR3 nucleotide sequence: TGCAGTGCTAGCCCTCGGGACAAAACCTACGAGCAGTACTTC.